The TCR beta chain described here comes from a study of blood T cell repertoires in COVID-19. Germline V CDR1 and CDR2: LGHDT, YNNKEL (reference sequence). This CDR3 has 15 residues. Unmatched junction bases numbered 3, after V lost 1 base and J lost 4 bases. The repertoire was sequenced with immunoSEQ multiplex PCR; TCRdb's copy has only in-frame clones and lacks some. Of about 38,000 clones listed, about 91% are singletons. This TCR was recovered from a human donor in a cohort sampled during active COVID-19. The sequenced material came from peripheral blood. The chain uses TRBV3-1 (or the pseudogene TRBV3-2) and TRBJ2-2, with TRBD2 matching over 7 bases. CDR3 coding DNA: TGTGCCAGCAGCCAAGGCAGGGAGGGCACCGGGGAGCTGTTTTTT. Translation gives CASSQGREGTGELFF.